These 20 T cell receptor beta chains came from one sample sequenced in a study of CD8+ T cells in alopecia areata. As for treatment: oral pan-JAK inhibitor, 5-10 mg twice daily. RNA was isolated and reverse transcribed to cDNA, the sequencing template. Assay used: immunoSEQ multiplex PCR; TCRdb lists only in-frame clones, some missing. Of about 120,000 clones listed, 53% are singletons. The specimen was CD4+ T cells sorted from blood, collected at week 4, from a patient treated with tofacitinib. These receptors were taken from a human donor with alopecia areata.

This clone was seen more than once but under ten times. The rearrangement uses TRBV6-6 and TRBJ2-3, with 10 positions matching TRBD2. V lost 10 bases and J lost 3; bases outside the gene matches: 4. This CDR3 contains 13 residues. CDR1 and CDR2 from the germline V gene are MNHNY and SVGAGI (reference sequence). The CDR3 DNA reads as TGTGCCATCGGACTAGCGGAGACAGATACGCAGTATTTT. Translation: CAIGLAETDTQYF.

The chain uses TRBV25-1 and TRBJ2-7; the D gene is possibly TRBD2 (5 bases). The V end lost 1 base, the J end lost 6 bases, and 10 bases lay between the germline ends. This CDR3 is built from 13 residues. Germline loops: CDR1 MGHDK, CDR2 SYGVNS. The CDR3 region is CASSESRTSEQYF. In DNA, the CDR3 is TGTGCCAGCAGTGAATCGAGGACTTCCGAGCAGTACTTC.

The chain employs TRBV30 and TRBJ1-1; 9 nucleotides align to TRBD1. Germline CDR1 reads GTSNPN; CDR2 reads SVGIG (reference sequence). The CDR3 runs to 13 residues. Germline trimming cut 4 bases from V and 4 bases from J; bases unmatched to any gene: 4. CDR3 sequence: CAWTRQGGTEAFF. In nucleotides, the CDR3 is TGTGCCTGGACCCGACAGGGGGGCACTGAAGCTTTCTTT.

This clone has only one observation. The chain carries TRBV12-5 and TRBJ2-7, with D perhaps matching TRBD2 (5 bases). The CDR3 consists of 13 residues. Germline-derived CDR1 and CDR2 are LGHNT and FRNRAP. Deletions cut 1 base from V and 2 bases from J, with 6 bases between. CDR3 sequence: CASGLAGAYEQYF. The CDR3 DNA follows: TGTGCTAGTGGTTTGGCCGGGGCCTACGAGCAGTACTTC.

The rearrangement uses TRBV30 and TRBJ1-6; possibly TRBD1 for D (6 bases). Trimming took 3 bases from V and 13 from J, leaving 10 bases between them. Germline V gene data show CDR1 as GTSNPN and CDR2 as SVGIG (reference sequence). The CDR3 is 11 amino acids. The CDR3 is CAWSAQGPLHF. The DNA of the CDR3 is TGTGCCTGGAGCGCACAGGGCCCCCTCCACTTT.

The chain employs TRBV15 and TRBJ2-3; 11 bases are shared with TRBD1. Germline loops: CDR1 LNHNV, CDR2 YYDKDF (reference sequence). Unmatched junction bases numbered 7, after V lost 7 bases and J lost 4 bases. CDR3 length: 15 residues. CDR3 protein: CATTPGQGAPDTQYF. As DNA, the CDR3 is TGTGCCACCACCCCTGGACAGGGGGCTCCAGATACGCAGTATTTT. Full variable domain (missing parts from reference TRBV15 and TRBJ2-3): DAMVIQNPRYQVTQFGKPVTLSCSQTLNHNVMYWYQQKSSQAPKLLFHYYDKDFNNEADTPDNFQSRRPNTSFCFLDIRSPGLGDTAMYLCATTPGQGAPDTQYFGPGTRLTVL.

The chain joins TRBV29-1 to TRBJ1-5; possible D gene TRBD1, 5 bases. The CDR3 spans 13 residues. The V and J ends lost 4 bases and 0 bases respectively, with 7 bases between them. Germline V gene lookup returns CDR1 SQVTM and CDR2 ANQGSEA. The CDR3 DNA sequence: TGCAGCGTTGGGACAAATAGCAATCAGCCCCAGCATTTT. Its translation: CSVGTNSNQPQHF.

The chain recombines TRBV29-1 with TRBJ1-1; a weak D match, TRBD1 (6 bases). The ends were cut back, 3 bases at V and 1 base at J, with 15 bases in the middle. The CDR3 covers 15 residues. Germline V CDR1 and CDR2: SQVTM, ANQGSEA. This chain's CDR3 is CSVDEFGQPNTEAFF. CDR3 DNA: TGCAGCGTTGACGAATTCGGACAGCCGAACACTGAAGCTTTCTTT.

The chain carries TRBV11-2 and TRBJ2-2; D assignment may be TRBD1 or TRBD2 (5 bases each). Germline V gives CDR1 SGHAT, CDR2 FQNNGV. The CDR3 extends over 16 amino acids. Trimming removed 1 base at V and 4 bases at J, with 13 bases between. For the CDR3, the DNA is TGTGCCAGCAGCTTAGTGGGGGAAATTAGCACCGGGGAGCTGTTTTTT. This gives the protein CASSLVGEISTGELFF. The entire variable domain, with the rest obtained from reference TRBV11-2 and TRBJ2-2, is as follows: EAGVAQSPRYKIIEKRQSVAFWCNPISGHATLYWYQQILGQGPKLLIQFQNNGVVDDSQLPKDRFSAERLKGVDSTLKIQPAKLEDSAVYLCASSLVGEISTGELFFGEGSRLTVL.

In its sample, this clone was seen a few times. This chain links TRBV7-6 with TRBJ1-4; TRBD1 matches 7 bases. J lost 8 bases, V lost 3 bases, and 9 bases had no gene match. Per germline, CDR1 SGHVS and CDR2 FNYEAQ. The CDR3 sequence is 15 residues long. The CDR3 nucleotides are TGTGCCAGCAGCTTTCAGACAGGGTTCGGCGAAAAACTGTTTTTT. Translating it yields CASSFQTGFGEKLFF.

The chain combines TRBV4-1 with TRBJ2-7, with TRBD1 as a possible D gene (6 bases). V was trimmed by 4 bases and J by 0 bases, leaving 16 bases between them. The germline V gene encodes CDR1 MGHRA and CDR2 YSYEKL. The CDR3 runs 16 residues. CDR3 loop: CASSLGIRDNSYEQYF. The CDR3 DNA is TGCGCCAGCAGCCTGGGAATCCGGGACAACTCCTACGAGCAGTACTTC.

The chain has TRBV7-3 and TRBJ2-4, with 7 bases aligning to TRBD1. Germline V CDR1 and CDR2: SGHTA, FQGTGA. The CDR3 sequence is 15 residues long. V was clipped by 5 bases and J by 1 base; unmatched bases: 5. CDR3 residues: CASSPQGSAKNIQYF. The CDR3 DNA is TGTGCCAGCAGCCCACAGGGGTCTGCCAAAAACATTCAGTACTTC.

The CDR3 region has the DNA TGTGCCTGGAGTGTAGGGGGTTATAGCAATCAGCCCCAGCATTTT. Amino acids: CAWSVGGYSNQPQHF. The chain uses TRBV30 and TRBJ1-5; tentatively, D is TRBD1 (6 bases). CDR3 length equals 15 residues. Trimming shortened V by 0 bases and J by 0 bases, and 9 bases separated the two germline ends. The germline V gene encodes CDR1 GTSNPN and CDR2 SVGIG (reference sequence). Filled out from reference TRBV30 and TRBJ1-5, the complete variable domain reads SQTIHQWPATLVQPVGSPLSLECTVEGTSNPNLYWYRQAAGRGLQLLFYSVGIGQISSEVPQNLSASRPQDRQFILSSKKLLLSDSGFYLCAWSVGGYSNQPQHFGDGTRLSIL.

The chain couples TRBV30 to TRBJ1-2; 7 bases line up with TRBD1. The ends lost 3 bases at V and 4 bases at J; junction bases unmatched: 14. There are 16 residues in the CDR3. Germline V gene sequence: CDR1 GTSNPN, CDR2 SVGIG (reference sequence). Here the CDR3 reads CAWRAGLGRGIYGYTF. The CDR3, as DNA: TGTGCCTGGAGGGCCGGCCTTGGCAGGGGGATCTATGGCTACACCTTC.

The sample holds a few counts of this clone. The chain employs TRBV29-1 and TRBJ2-7; D unclear. The V end was cut by 5 bases, the J end by 2 bases, with 19 bases between. CDR3 length: 15 amino acids. Germline CDR1 SQVTM, CDR2 ANQGSEA. The CDR3 coding sequence is TGCAGCGTTTCCTACAGACTGACATCGACCTACGAGCAGTACTTC. This gives the protein CSVSYRLTSTYEQYF.

By share, this clone counts as medium-sized. The chain combines TRBV2 with TRBJ2-3, with D perhaps TRBD1 (6 bases). CDR1 and CDR2 from the germline V gene are SNHLY and FYNNEI. V gave up 7 bases and J gave up 7 bases, with 12 bases separating them. CDR3 length: 12 residues. The CDR3, as DNA: TGTGCCAGCAACCAGGGGCCTTATACGCAGTATTTT. It specifies CASNQGPYTQYF.

This clone was recorded once. The chain combines TRBV11-2 with TRBJ2-1; D unclear. The CDR3 is 15 residues long. Germline V CDR1 and CDR2: SGHAT, FQNNGV. With 0 bases removed from V and 5 bases from J, the gap between germline ends came to 11 bases. The CDR3 loop is CASSLDGWQNNEQFF. As DNA, the CDR3 is TGTGCCAGCAGCTTAGATGGTTGGCAGAACAATGAGCAGTTCTTC.

V is TRBV29-1 and J is TRBJ2-1; D is unclear. The CDR3 consists of 14 residues. CDR1 SQVTM and CDR2 ANQGSEA come from the germline V gene. Trimming pared 8 bases from V and 3 bases from J, leaving 17 bases between. Written as DNA, the CDR3 is TGCAGCTATGAGCACAGCTCTTACTACAATGAGCAGTTCTTC. It is translated as CSYEHSSYYNEQFF.

The chain combines TRBV30 with TRBJ2-3, with D perhaps TRBD2 (6 bases). In germline, CDR1 is GTSNPN, CDR2 SVGIG (reference sequence). The V and J ends lost 5 bases and 5 bases respectively, with 20 bases between them. There are 15 residues in the CDR3. CDR3 in amino acids: CAWGRDSQAGDTQYF. CDR3 bases: TGTGCCTGGGGTCGGGACTCCCAAGCGGGAGATACGCAGTATTTT.

V is TRBV4-1 and J is TRBJ2-7; D may be TRBD1 (6 bases). The germline V and J ends were trimmed by 4 bases and 10 bases, with 17 bases remaining between them. Looked up from germline, CDR1 is MGHRA and CDR2 is YSYEKL. The CDR3 has 13 amino acids. The DNA for the CDR3 is TGCGCCAGCAGCCCGGGTAACAGGGATTTTCAGTACTTC. This gives the protein CASSPGNRDFQYF.